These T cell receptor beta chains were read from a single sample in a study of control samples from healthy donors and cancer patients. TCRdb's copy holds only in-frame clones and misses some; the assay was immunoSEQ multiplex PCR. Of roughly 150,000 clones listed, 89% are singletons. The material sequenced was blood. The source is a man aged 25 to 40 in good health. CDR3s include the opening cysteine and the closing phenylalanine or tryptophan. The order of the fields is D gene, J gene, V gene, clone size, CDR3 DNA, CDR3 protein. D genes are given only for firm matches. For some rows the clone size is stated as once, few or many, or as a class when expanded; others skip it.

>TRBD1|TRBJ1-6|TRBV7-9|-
TGTGCCAGCAGCTTATTGACAGGGGCCCTAACTCCCCTCCACTTT
CASSLLTGALTPLHF
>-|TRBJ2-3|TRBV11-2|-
TGTGCCAGCAGCTTATCTGATACGCAGTATTTT
CASSLSDTQYF
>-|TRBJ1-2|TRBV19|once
TGTGCCAGTAGTGCACAGGTCTATGGCTACACCTTC
CASSAQVYGYTF
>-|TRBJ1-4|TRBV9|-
TGTGCCAGCAGCGCCCGGAGTGCAACTAATGAAAAACTGTTTTTT
CASSARSATNEKLFF
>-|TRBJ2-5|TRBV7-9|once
TGTGCCAGCAGCCCAGCCCCCGAGTGGGACACTGAAGAGACCCAGTACTTC
CASSPAPEWDTEETQYF
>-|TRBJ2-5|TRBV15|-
TGTGCCACCAGCTACTGGGCGGGGGCAGGCCAAGAGACCCAGTACTTC
CATSYWAGAGQETQYF
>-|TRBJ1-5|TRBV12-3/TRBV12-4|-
TGTGCCAGCAGTCTAGGGGAGGATCAGCCCCAGCATTTT
CASSLGEDQPQHF
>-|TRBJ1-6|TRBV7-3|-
TGTGCCAGCAGCTTATTTCCAGGGTCCCGTTCACCCCTCCACTTT
CASSLFPGSRSPLHF
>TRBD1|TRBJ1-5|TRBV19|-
TGTGCCAGCCGCGGACAGGCAAATAGCAATCAGCCCCAGCATTTT
CASRGQANSNQPQHF
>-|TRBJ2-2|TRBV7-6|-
TGTGCCAGCAGCCGCACAGGGCAGAACACCGGGGAGCTGTTTTTT
CASSRTGQNTGELFF
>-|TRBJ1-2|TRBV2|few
TGTGCCAGCAGTGAGACATCTCCAGTTACTCGGGGCTACACCTTC
CASSETSPVTRGYTF
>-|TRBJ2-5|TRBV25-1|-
TGTGCCAGCAGTGATGCCTCGGGCAGTTCTACGGCGGAGACCCAGTACTTC
CASSDASGSSTAETQYF
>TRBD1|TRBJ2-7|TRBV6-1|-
TGTGCCAGCAGTGACGATAAGGGGGGACAGGGGAACGAGCAGTACTTC
CASSDDKGGQGNEQYF
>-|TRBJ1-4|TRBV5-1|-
TGCGCCAGCAGCCTTGGAACTAATGAAAAACTGTTTTTT
CASSLGTNEKLFF
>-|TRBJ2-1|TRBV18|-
TGTGCCAGCTCACCACTCCAAGGGACGAGCTCCTACAATGAGCAGTTCTTC
CASSPLQGTSSYNEQFF
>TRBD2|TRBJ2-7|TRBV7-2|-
TGTGCCAGCAGCCGGGGGGGGAAGGACGAGCAGTACTTC
CASSRGGKDEQYF
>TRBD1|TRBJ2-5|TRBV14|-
TGTGCCAGCAGCCAAGATGACAGGGGGCTAGAGACCCAGTACTTC
CASSQDDRGLETQYF
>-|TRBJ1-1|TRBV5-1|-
TGCGCCAGCAGCTTGGTCCGGGTAGAAGACACTGAAGCTTTCTTT
CASSLVRVEDTEAFF
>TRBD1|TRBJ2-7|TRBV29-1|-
TGCAGCGTTGACGGGCAGGGGGCCCCCTACGAGCAGTACTTC
CSVDGQGAPYEQYF
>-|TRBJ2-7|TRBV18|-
TGTGCCAGCTCACCAACGGCGTACGAGCAGTACTTC
CASSPTAYEQYF
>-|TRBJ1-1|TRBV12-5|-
TGTGCTAGTGGTTTGTCAACGAACACTGAAGCTTTCTTT
CASGLSTNTEAFF
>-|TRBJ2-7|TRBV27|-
TGTGCCAGCAGTTTATCCGGGGCCCTAGCTTCCTACGAGCAGTACTTC
CASSLSGALASYEQYF
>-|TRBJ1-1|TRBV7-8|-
TGTGCCAGCAGCTTCCTCGTTCGCGGGCGAGAAGCTTTCTTT
CASSFLVRGREAFF
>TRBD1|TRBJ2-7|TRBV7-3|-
TGTGCCAGCAGCTTAGACAGGGGGTACGAGCAGTACTTC
CASSLDRGYEQYF
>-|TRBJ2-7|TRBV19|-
TGTGCCAGTAGTATTGTGGGTTCCTACGAGCAGTACTTC
CASSIVGSYEQYF
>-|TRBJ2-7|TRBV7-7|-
TGTGCCAGCACCTGGGGAGACTCCTACGAGCAGTACTTC
CASTWGDSYEQYF
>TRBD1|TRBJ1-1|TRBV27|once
TGTGCCAGCAAAAGCCTGGGACAGGGGTACACTGAAGCTTTCTTT
CASKSLGQGYTEAFF
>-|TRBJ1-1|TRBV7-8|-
TGTGCCAGCAGCCTAGACACAGGGTACTCCAATGAAGCTTTCTTT
CASSLDTGYSNEAFF
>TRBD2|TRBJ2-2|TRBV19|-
TGTGCCAGTAGTATTTGGTCTAGCGGGGGGAAGAACACCGGGGAGCTGTTTTTT
CASSIWSSGGKNTGELFF
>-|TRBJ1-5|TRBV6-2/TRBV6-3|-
TGTGCCAGCAGTTTGGGTGGCATCCAGCATTTT
CASSLGGIQHF
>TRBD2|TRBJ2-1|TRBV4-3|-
TGCGCCAGCAGCCAAGGCTCTGGCGGGAGAATTTTTTACAATGAGCAGTTCTTC
CASSQGSGGRIFYNEQFF
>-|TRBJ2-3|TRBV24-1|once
TGTGCCACCAGTGATTGGGTGGGCGCAGATACGCAGTATTTT
CATSDWVGADTQYF
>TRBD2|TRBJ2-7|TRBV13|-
TGTGCCAGCAGCGACCTAGCGGGGGGCCCCTACGAGCAGTACTTC
CASSDLAGGPYEQYF
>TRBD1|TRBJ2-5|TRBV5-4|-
TGTGCCAGCAGCTTTGGGGACAGTCACCAAGAGACCCAGTACTTC
CASSFGDSHQETQYF
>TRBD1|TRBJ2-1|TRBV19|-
TGTGCCAGTAGTTTGACAGGGAGCTCCTACAATGAGCAGTTCTTC
CASSLTGSSYNEQFF
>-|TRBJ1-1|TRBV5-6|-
TGTGCCAGCAGCGTCCGGGACACTTGGGAAGCTTTCTTT
CASSVRDTWEAFF
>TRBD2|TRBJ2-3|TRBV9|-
TGTGCCAGCGGGAGCGGGGGGGGTTACACAGATACGCAGTATTTT
CASGSGGGYTDTQYF
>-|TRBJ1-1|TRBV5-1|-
TGCGCCAGCTACGAGAACACTGAAGCTTTCTTT
CASYENTEAFF
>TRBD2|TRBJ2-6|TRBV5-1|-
TGCGCCAGCAGCGGACTAGCTGGGGCCAACGTCCTGACTTTC
CASSGLAGANVLTF
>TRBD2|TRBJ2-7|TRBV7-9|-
TGTGCCAGCAGCCAACCTCGGACAGGGGGGACTAGCGGGACCTACGAGCAGTACTTC
CASSQPRTGGTSGTYEQYF
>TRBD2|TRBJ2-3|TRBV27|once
TGTGCCAGCAGTTTGGCTAGCGGGAGCACAGATACGCAGTATTTT
CASSLASGSTDTQYF
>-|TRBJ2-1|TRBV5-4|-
TGTGCCAGCAGCCCCCTTGGAGGGGGGGAGTACAATGAGCAGTTCTTC
CASSPLGGGEYNEQFF
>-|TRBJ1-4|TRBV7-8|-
TGTGCCAGCAACCTCCGGTTGAGGGGAATTAATGAAAAACTGTTTTTT
CASNLRLRGINEKLFF
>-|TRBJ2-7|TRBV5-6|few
TGTGCCAGCAGCCCACAGGGCTACGAGCAGTACTTC
CASSPQGYEQYF
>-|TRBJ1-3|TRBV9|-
TGTGCCAGCAGCGTAGGAGGACTCTCTGGAAACACCATATATTTT
CASSVGGLSGNTIYF
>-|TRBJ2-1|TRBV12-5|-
TGTGCTAGTGGTTTATCAGGGTTACGCAATGAGCAGTTCTTC
CASGLSGLRNEQFF
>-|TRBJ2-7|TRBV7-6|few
TGTGCCAGCAGCCTGGGGGTAGGGACCGCCTGGGAGCAGTACTTC
CASSLGVGTAWEQYF
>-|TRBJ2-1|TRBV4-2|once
TGTGCCAGCAGCCAAGGACGCCGGGAGCAAGGGAATGAGCAGTTCTTC
CASSQGRREQGNEQFF
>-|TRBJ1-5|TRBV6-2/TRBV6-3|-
TGTGCCAGCAGTTATGGGGGGGCCTTTAATCAGCCCCAGCATTTT
CASSYGGAFNQPQHF
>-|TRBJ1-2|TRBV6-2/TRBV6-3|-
TGTGCCAGCAGTGACAACTATGGCTACACCTTC
CASSDNYGYTF
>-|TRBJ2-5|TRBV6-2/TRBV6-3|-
TGTGCCAGCAGTCCCGCCGGCTGGTTACAAGAGACCCAGTACTTC
CASSPAGWLQETQYF
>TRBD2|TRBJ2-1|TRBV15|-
TGTGCCACCAGCAGAGTAGCGGGGCGGTACAATGAGCAGTTCTTC
CATSRVAGRYNEQFF
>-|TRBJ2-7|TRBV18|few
TGTGCCAGCTCACCAGGGGGGGGCCTATCCTACGAGCAGTACTTC
CASSPGGGLSYEQYF
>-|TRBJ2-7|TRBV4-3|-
TGCGCCAGCAGCCAAGATAAAGGCCGGGGGTCCTACGAGCAGTACTTC
CASSQDKGRGSYEQYF
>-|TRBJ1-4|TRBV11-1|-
TGTGCCAGCAGCCAAGGTTCGTCAGACAATGAAAAACTGTTTTTT
CASSQGSSDNEKLFF
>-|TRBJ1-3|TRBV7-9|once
TGTGCCAGCAACCGAGATGTCCTCTCTGGAAACACCATATATTTT
CASNRDVLSGNTIYF
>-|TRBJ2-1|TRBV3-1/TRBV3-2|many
TGTGCCAGCAGCCAAGAATTCAATGAGCAGTTCTTC
CASSQEFNEQFF
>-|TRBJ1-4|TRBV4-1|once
TGCGCCAGCAGCCAAGATTCAAGGGTGGCTAATGAAAAACTGTTTTTT
CASSQDSRVANEKLFF
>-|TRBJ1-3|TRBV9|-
TGTGCCAGCAGCGTGGACAGCTCCTCTGGAAACACCATATATTTT
CASSVDSSSGNTIYF
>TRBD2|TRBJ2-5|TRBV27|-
TGTGCCAGCAGTTTGGGACTAGCGTCCCAAGAGACCCAGTACTTC
CASSLGLASQETQYF